This T cell receptor beta chain derives from a study of T-cell memory formation after mild COVID-19. At the level of the study: Clusters of TCRs were largely donor specific.

Study-wide findings and caveats: A subset of responding clones appeared in pre-infection memory, suggesting cross-reactive memory joined.

Concerning this clonotype: Its antigen is not identified.

The CDR3 consists of 13 residues. Germline assignment: CDR1 DFQATT and CDR2 SNEGSKA (reference sequence). Losses at the gene ends were 5 bases for V and 7 bases for J; bases not matched to a gene: 4. MiXCR was run by TCRdb on the 5' RACE reads, yielding one entry per CDR3 protein. The table shows about 350,000 distinct CDR3 sequences, with around 13% occurring only once. The TCR was taken from a man younger than 35 who had mild COVID-19 (a few samples of this study predate the infection). Cell type and time point are not known. The chain recombines TRBV20-1 with TRBJ2-1; 11 nucleotides match TRBD2. Sequencing input: PBMCs or a T cell subset sorted from them (not recorded which). CDR3 coding DNA: TGCAGTGCTGGGACTAGCGGCCTGAATGAGCAGTTCTTC. Its protein is CSAGTSGLNEQFF.